This TCR beta chain was captured in a study of neurological immune-mediated disorders. The ends were cut back, 1 base at V and 2 bases at J, with 15 bases in the middle. Germline CDR1 LGHDT, CDR2 YNNKEL (reference sequence). This CDR3 has 17 residues. Source material was 2 million unsorted PBMCs, stored at -80 °C in RNAlater. Sequencing runs each yielded over 170 million TCR-beta sequences from 15-18 subjects. TCRdb re-called the 5' RACE reads with MiXCR, one entry per CDR3 protein. The sample shows over 25,000 distinct CDR3 sequences, 9% to 15% of them seen only once. Many counts were recorded for this clonotype.

The sequencing input was PBMCs. This sequence originates from a man aged 55 to 69 in good health. This chain connects TRBV3-1 to TRBJ1-5; the D gene is possibly TRBD1 (5 bases). CDR3 DNA sequence: TGTGCCAGCAGCCAAGGGGGGTTTTGGGGTGGCAATCAGCCCCAGCATTTT. Its protein is CASSQGGFWGGNQPQHF.